Each of the 6 T cell receptor beta chains below was sequenced from the same sample in a study of blood T cell repertoires in COVID-19. Clones were sequenced by immunoSEQ multiplex PCR, and TCRdb holds only the in-frame ones, with some missing. This sample yields 120,000 to 150,000 clones, of which 70% to 90% are seen a single time; 10% to 15% belongs to the top ten. Input material: peripheral blood. All receptors derive from a man between 60 and 70 years old with active or convalescent COVID-19.

The rearrangement uses TRBV5-4 and TRBJ2-1, with D possibly matching TRBD2 (6 bases). Germline CDR1 and CDR2: SGHNT and YYREEE (reference sequence). The CDR3 runs 17 residues. V lost 0 bases and J lost 0, with 13 bases in between. CDR3 sequence (DNA): TGTGCCAGCAGCTTGGGTGGGGGGAGAAGCTCCTACAATGAGCAGTTCTTC. As protein: CASSLGGGRSSYNEQFF.

The chain uses TRBV14 and TRBJ2-5, with TRBD1 as a possible D gene (6 bases). Germline V gene lookup returns CDR1 SGHDN and CDR2 FVKESK. Trimming took 1 base from V and 2 from J, leaving 11 bases between them. The CDR3 totals 15 residues. Written as DNA, the CDR3 is TGTGCCAGCAGCCAAGGACAGGTTCGGCAAGAGACCCAGTACTTC. Its translation: CASSQGQVRQETQYF.

The V call is TRBV4-2, the J call TRBJ2-3, with D hard to call. CDR1 is LGHNA and CDR2 is YNFKEQ in the germline V gene. Trimming stripped 0 bases from V and 4 bases from J, with 14 bases between. The CDR3 spans 16 residues. For the CDR3, the DNA is TGTGCCAGCAGCCAAGATCCCTTCGCCACACCAGATACGCAGTATTTT. Encoded protein: CASSQDPFATPDTQYF.

The genes are TRBV2 and TRBJ1-1, with TRBD1 matching 7 bases. This CDR3 spans 15 amino acids. With 3 bases clipped from V and 1 base from J, the junction kept 5 bases outside the gene matches. Germline CDR1 reads SNHLY; CDR2 reads FYNNEI. CDR3 loop: CASSEGQNSNTEAFF. Written as DNA, the CDR3 is TGTGCCAGCAGTGAGGGACAGAATTCGAACACTGAAGCTTTCTTT.

V and J are TRBV6-5 and TRBJ2-5, with 7 bases aligning to TRBD2. This CDR3 contains 15 residues. Losses at the gene ends were 0 bases for V and 2 bases for J; bases not matched to a gene: 3. In germline, CDR1 is MNHEY, CDR2 SVGAGI. The CDR3 DNA follows: TGTGCCAGCAGTTACTCGGCTAGCGGACAAGAGACCCAGTACTTC. It specifies CASSYSASGQETQYF.

This clone appeared a few times. The rearrangement links TRBV9 to TRBJ2-1; 11 bases are shared with TRBD1. CDR3 size: 16 residues. Germline CDR1 reads SGDLS; CDR2 reads YYNGEE. V lost 0 bases, J lost 7 bases, and 6 bases stayed unmatched. CDR3 nucleotide sequence: TGTGCCAGCAGCGTAGTCGGACAGGGGGCCGAAAATGAGCAGTTCTTC. Its translation is CASSVVGQGAENEQFF.